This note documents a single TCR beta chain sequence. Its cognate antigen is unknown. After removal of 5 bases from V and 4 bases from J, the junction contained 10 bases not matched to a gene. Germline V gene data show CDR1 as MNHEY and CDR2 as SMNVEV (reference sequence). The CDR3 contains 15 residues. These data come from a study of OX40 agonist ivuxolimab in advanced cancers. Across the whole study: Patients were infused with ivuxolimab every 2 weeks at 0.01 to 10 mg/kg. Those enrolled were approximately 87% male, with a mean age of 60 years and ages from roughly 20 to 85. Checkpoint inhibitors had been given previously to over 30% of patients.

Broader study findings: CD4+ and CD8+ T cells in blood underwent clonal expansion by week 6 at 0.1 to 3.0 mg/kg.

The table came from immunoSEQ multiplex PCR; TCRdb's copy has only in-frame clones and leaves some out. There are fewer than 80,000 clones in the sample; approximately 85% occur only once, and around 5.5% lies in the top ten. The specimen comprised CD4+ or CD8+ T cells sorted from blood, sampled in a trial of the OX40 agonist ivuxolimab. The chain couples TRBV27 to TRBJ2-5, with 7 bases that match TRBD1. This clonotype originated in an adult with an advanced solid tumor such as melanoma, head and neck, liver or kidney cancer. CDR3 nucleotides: TGTGCCAGCAGTCAATCCGACAGGGTCGGAGAGACCCAGTACTTC. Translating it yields CASSQSDRVGETQYF.